Sequencing of this TCR beta chain was carried out in a study of beta chain features in type 1 diabetes. The study's findings and limits: A moderate, significant TCRB CDR3 shortening appeared in type 1 diabetes across four CD4+ subsets.

It was via CD45RO/CCR7/CD25/CD127/CD95/CD27 that CD4+ naive, central memory, regulatory and stem cell-like memory cells were sorted. The CDR3 has 15 amino acids. The J segment lost 5 bases and the V segment lost 8 bases, leaving 12 bases of the junction unmatched. The germline V gene has CDR1 SEHNR and CDR2 FQNEAQ (reference sequence). The whole isolated RNA underwent reverse transcription, so sequencing captured expressed TCRB transcripts. TCRdb's copy holds only in-frame clones and misses some; the assay was immunoSEQ multiplex PCR. The sample contains 200,000 to 300,000 clones, approximately 10% of which appear only once. As regards this clone: Its antigen is not known.

The chain carries TRBV7-9 and TRBJ2-7; the match to TRBD1 covers 10 bases. What was sequenced was naive CD4+ T cells from blood. The TCR sequence derives from a man aged 30 to 45 with type 1 diabetes. The CDR3 spells CASHPGQGMGHEQYF. Written as DNA, the CDR3 is TGTGCCAGCCACCCGGGACAGGGGATGGGGCACGAGCAGTACTTC. Combining the CDR3 with reference TRBV7-9 and TRBJ2-7 gives the whole variable domain DTGVSQNPRHKITKRGQNVTFRCDPISEHNRLYWYRQTLGQGPEFLTYFQNEAQLEKSRLLSDRFSAERPKGSFSTLEIQRTEQGDSAMYLCASHPGQGMGHEQYFGPGTRLTVT.